This TCR beta chain derives from a study of OX40 agonist ivuxolimab in advanced cancers. For the study at large: Prior anti-PD-1, anti-PD-L1 or anti-CTLA-4 therapy did not bar entry, and around 39% had some.

Trimming pared 7 bases from V and 5 bases from J, leaving 11 bases between. Per germline, CDR1 MNHEY and CDR2 SVGAGI. The CDR3 has 12 residues. This clone has a single count. Sequencing used immunoSEQ multiplex PCR; TCRdb keeps in-frame clones, though not all of them. The data show around 58,000 clones, with approximately 89% seen just once and more than 4.5% held by the top ten. The J gene is TRBJ1-2, the V gene TRBV6-5; a weak D match, TRBD1 (5 bases). This material consisted of CD4+ or CD8+ T cells sorted from blood, taken in a trial of the OX40 agonist ivuxolimab. This receptor was obtained from an adult with an advanced solid tumor such as melanoma, head and neck, liver or kidney cancer. CDR3 nucleotides: TGTGCCAGCAACAGGTTCCTGTATGGCTACACCTTC. Amino acid sequence: CASNRFLYGYTF.